This T cell receptor (beta chain) came from a study of response to subunit inactivated influenza vaccine. Findings and limits, study-wide: Authors suggested each seasonal flu vaccination may recruit only limited numbers of new T cells.

This clonotype has at least ten counts. What it binds is unknown. TCRdb reprocessed the RT-PCR reads with MiXCR, giving one entry per CDR3 protein. The top ten hold 10% to 15% of the sample, which has more than 450,000 distinct CDR3 sequences, less than 8% seen once. The CDR3 loop spans 15 amino acids. V was trimmed by 3 bases and J by 5 bases, leaving 19 bases between them. Germline V gene sequence: CDR1 DFQATT, CDR2 SNEGSKA (reference sequence). Here the sequenced sample was PBMCs from blood, taken about 24 months after vaccination. The chain recombines TRBV20-1 with TRBJ2-5; D remains ambiguous. The TCR was taken from a man aged 45 to 70 who received an inactivated influenza vaccine. As DNA, the CDR3 is TGCAGTGCTAGGCCACCGGGCCACCTTTCGGAGACCCAGTACTTC. This gives the protein CSARPPGHLSETQYF.